This TCR beta chain was sequenced for a study of T cell changes during pregnancy in multiple sclerosis. Sequenced by immunoSEQ multiplex PCR; TCRdb stores in-frame clones only, minus some. The sample lists roughly 17,000 clones; around 90% were seen once. V trimming: 0 bases; J trimming: 4 bases; junction bases outside the gene matches: 9. CDR3 size: 16 residues. CDR1 and CDR2 from the germline V gene are SGHDT and YYEEEE. The receptor was isolated from a female donor in good health, enrolled as a control in a pregnancy study. This rearrangement joins TRBV5-6 to TRBJ1-2; TRBD1 aligns across 7 bases. This material consisted of CD8+ T cells from peripheral blood mononuclear cells, taken after pregnancy. Written as DNA, the CDR3 is TGTGCCAGCAGCTTGGGACAGGGCGTAAACTTCTATGGCTACACCTTC. Residues: CASSLGQGVNFYGYTF.